These 16 T cell receptor beta chains were sequenced from one sample in a study of blood T cell repertoires in COVID-19. Profiling relied on immunoSEQ multiplex PCR, and the TCRdb table lists in-frame clones only, not all of them. The sample lists over 75,000 clones, roughly four fifths occurring once. Sequenced material: peripheral blood. Receptor source: a woman of 80 years or more with acute or convalescent COVID-19.

A few counts support this clone. This chain joins TRBV12-3 or TRBV12-4 and TRBJ2-2; D remains unclear. The CDR3 has 13 residues. V lost 3 bases and J 4 bases, leaving 6 bases between the germline ends. The CDR3 loop reads CASSLMSTGELFF. Here the CDR3 DNA reads TGTGCCAGCAGTTTGATGAGCACCGGGGAGCTGTTTTTT.

The rearrangement uses TRBV5-1 and TRBJ2-3, with D maybe TRBD2 (6 bases). CDR1 and CDR2 from the germline V gene are SGHRS and YFSETQ. Deletions cut 1 base from V and 0 bases from J, with 12 bases between. This CDR3 spans 16 amino acids. As DNA, the CDR3 is TGCGCCAGCAGCTTGCCGATAGCGGCTAGCACAGATACGCAGTATTTT. Translation gives CASSLPIAASTDTQYF. The whole variable domain, filled in from reference TRBV5-1 and TRBJ2-3, reads KAGVTQTPRYLIKTRGQQVTLSCSPISGHRSVSWYQQTPGQGLQFLFEYFSETQRNKGNFPGRFSGRQFSNSRSEMNVSTLELGDSALYLCASSLPIAASTDTQYFGPGTRLTVL.

The CDR3 reads CASGSQGSGNTIYF. CDR3 DNA: TGTGCCAGCGGGTCACAGGGGTCTGGAAACACCATATATTTT. This chain uses TRBV27 with TRBJ1-3; 7 nucleotides match TRBD1. The CDR3 length is 14 residues. Unmatched junction bases numbered 5, after V lost 8 bases and J lost 1 base. Germline V gene lookup returns CDR1 MNHEY and CDR2 SMNVEV (reference sequence).

The V and J genes are TRBV19 and TRBJ1-6, with D maybe TRBD1 (5 bases). Trimming removed 6 bases from V and 2 bases from J, with 14 bases in between. The CDR3 contains 16 residues. Germline lookup yields CDR1 LNHDA and CDR2 SQIVND (reference sequence). The CDR3 loop reads CASRGSEGTYNSPLHF. CDR3 nucleotide sequence: TGTGCCAGTAGGGGATCGGAGGGGACCTATAATTCACCCCTCCACTTT.

This sequence joins TRBV6-5 and TRBJ1-3, with TRBD1 identical over 7 bases. This CDR3 is built from 14 residues. The V segment lost 5 bases and the J segment 2 bases; nucleotides outside the gene matches: 3. Germline V gene lookup returns CDR1 MNHEY and CDR2 SVGAGI. CDR3 amino acids: CASSIGTAGNTIYF. The CDR3 nucleotides read TGTGCCAGCAGTATAGGGACAGCTGGAAACACCATATATTTT.

The rearrangement links TRBV28 to TRBJ1-2; TRBD1 is a possible D gene (6 bases). V was trimmed by 5 bases and J by 2 bases, leaving 15 bases between them. Germline values: CDR1 MDHEN, CDR2 SYDVKM. There are 15 residues in the CDR3. The CDR3 DNA reads TGTGCCAGCAGTCTCCACTCAGGGGTAAACTATGGCTACACCTTC. Translation: CASSLHSGVNYGYTF.

This clone was seen only a few times. The J gene is TRBJ1-2, the V gene TRBV9, with 9 nucleotides matching TRBD1. The CDR3 has 19 residues. Germline assignment: CDR1 SGDLS and CDR2 YYNGEE. With 0 bases clipped from V and 3 bases from J, the junction kept 15 bases outside the gene matches. Here the CDR3 DNA reads TGTGCCAGCAGCGTAGTCGAGGGGACAGGGTTCGGTAGGGACTATGGCTACACCTTC. Amino acids: CASSVVEGTGFGRDYGYTF. The full variable domain, with the rest looked up from reference TRBV9 and TRBJ1-2, is DSGVTQTPKHLITATGQRVTLRCSPRSGDLSVYWYQQSLDQGLQFLIQYYNGEERAKGNILERFSAQQFPDLHSELNLSSLELGDSALYFCASSVVEGTGFGRDYGYTFGSGTRLTVV.

This chain joins TRBV5-1 and TRBJ1-1; D unresolved. From germline, CDR1 is SGHRS and CDR2 YFSETQ. V lost 0 bases and J 13 bases, leaving 13 bases between the germline ends. The CDR3 runs to 12 residues. DNA of the CDR3: TGCGCCAGCAGCTTGGGTGGGCCCGGGAATTTCTTT. It specifies CASSLGGPGNFF. Full variable domain (outside the CDR3, taken from reference TRBV5-1 and TRBJ1-1): KAGVTQTPRYLIKTRGQQVTLSCSPISGHRSVSWYQQTPGQGLQFLFEYFSETQRNKGNFPGRFSGRQFSNSRSEMNVSTLELGDSALYLCASSLGGPGNFFGQGTRLTVV.

V gene TRBV10-1 combines with J gene TRBJ2-3, with TRBD2 matching 10 bases. CDR1 and CDR2 (germline): WNHNN, SYGVQD (reference sequence). After removal of 5 bases from V and 5 bases from J, the junction contained 7 bases not matched to a gene. The CDR3 covers 15 residues. The CDR3 reads CASSPAGGPRDTQYF. CDR3 in DNA: TGCGCCAGCAGTCCAGCGGGGGGGCCTAGAGATACGCAGTATTTT.

V gene TRBV5-4 combines with J gene TRBJ1-2, with D tentatively TRBD1 (5 bases). V shed 0 bases and J shed 0 bases, with 15 bases lying between them. This CDR3 spans 17 amino acids. CDR1 SGHNT and CDR2 YYREEE come from the germline V gene (reference sequence). The CDR3 coding sequence is TGTGCCAGCAGCTTGGATGGTCCCCGGGGGACTAACTATGGCTACACCTTC. Amino acids: CASSLDGPRGTNYGYTF. The complete variable domain, with remaining parts taken from reference TRBV5-4 and TRBJ1-2, reads ETGVTQSPTHLIKTRGQQVTLRCSSQSGHNTVSWYQQALGQGPQFIFQYYREEENGRGNFPPRFSGLQFPNYSSELNVNALELDDSALYLCASSLDGPRGTNYGYTFGSGTRLTVV.

This chain connects TRBV3-1 (or the pseudogene TRBV3-2) to TRBJ2-1, with D maybe TRBD1 (5 bases). Germline V gene lookup returns CDR1 LGHDT and CDR2 YNNKEL (reference sequence). The CDR3 covers 16 residues. V gave up 1 base and J gave up 4 bases, with 14 bases separating them. The CDR3 loop is CASSQAQGQGYNEQFF. The CDR3 region has the DNA TGTGCCAGCAGCCAAGCGCAAGGGCAGGGTTACAATGAGCAGTTCTTC.

The CDR3 DNA is TGTGCCAGCAGTCCGGGGACTAGCGGTTACGAGCAGTACTTC. As protein: CASSPGTSGYEQYF. The chain has TRBV28 and TRBJ2-7; TRBD2 matches 11 bases. Germline V gene sequence: CDR1 MDHEN, CDR2 SYDVKM. The CDR3 has 14 residues. After removal of 5 bases from V and 4 bases from J, the junction contained 4 bases not matched to a gene. Variable domain in full (rest from reference TRBV28 and TRBJ2-7): DVKVTQSSRYLVKRTGEKVFLECVQDMDHENMFWYRQDPGLGLRLIYFSYDVKMKEKGDIPEGYSVSREKKERFSLILESASTNQTSMYLCASSPGTSGYEQYFGPGTRLTVT.

V is TRBV19 and J is TRBJ2-1; 7 bases line up with TRBD2. V trimming: 1 base; J trimming: 3 bases; junction bases outside the gene matches: 3. CDR1 LNHDA and CDR2 SQIVND come from the germline V gene (reference sequence). The CDR3 covers 15 residues. The CDR3 DNA reads as TGTGCCAGTAGTATAGGAGCGGGGTACTACAATGAGCAGTTCTTC. It yields the protein CASSIGAGYYNEQFF.

This clone was found once. CDR3 bases: TGTGCCAGCAGCAGAATGACAGGGGGCCTAAATTCACCCCTCCACTTT. As protein: CASSRMTGGLNSPLHF. This chain uses TRBV3-1 (or the pseudogene TRBV3-2) with TRBJ1-6, with 10 nucleotides matching TRBD1. Germline values: CDR1 LGHDT, CDR2 YNNKEL (reference sequence). The trim removed 5 bases at V and 7 bases at J, leaving 8 bases unmatched. This CDR3 region has 16 residues.

The CDR3 bases are TGTGCCATCCGAGACAGGGTTGATCAGCCCCAGCATTTT. Residues: CAIRDRVDQPQHF. This rearrangement joins TRBV10-3 to TRBJ1-5; 7 positions agree with TRBD1. The germline CDR1 and CDR2 sequences are ENHRY and SYGVKD. J gave up 5 bases and V 8 bases, and 6 bases lay outside the gene matches. The CDR3 runs 13 residues.

The gene calls are TRBV19 and TRBJ2-3, with TRBD2 matching over 13 bases. The CDR3 length is 17 residues. The germline V gene encodes CDR1 LNHDA and CDR2 SQIVND (reference sequence). The V and J ends lost 5 bases and 2 bases, in that order; junction bases with no gene match: 7. CDR3 coding DNA: TGTGCCAGTAGTCCCTTGACTAGCGGGGGGCCCACAGATACGCAGTATTTT. It translates to CASSPLTSGGPTDTQYF.